Below, 23 T cell receptor beta chains from the same sample are listed, as sequenced in a study of blood T cell repertoires in COVID-19. The repertoire was sequenced with immunoSEQ multiplex PCR; TCRdb's copy has only in-frame clones and lacks some. The table has about 380,000 clones, more than 70% seen once. The sample consisted of PBMCs or T cells enriched from blood (not recorded which). The receptors originated from a man aged 30 to 39 who had recovered from COVID-19.

The rearrangement links TRBV10-2 to TRBJ2-1, with 10 bases identical to TRBD1. J was trimmed by 9 bases and V by 5 bases; bases with no gene match: 10. In germline, CDR1 is WSHSY, CDR2 SAAADI. The CDR3 spans 15 residues. The CDR3 coding sequence is TGCGCCAGCAGTCCCGACAGGGGGCCTTCAAGTGAGCAGTTCTTC. Its protein is CASSPDRGPSSEQFF.

This chain links TRBV18 with TRBJ2-2, with TRBD1 identical over 8 bases. V shed 3 bases and J 1 base; nucleotides not matched to a gene: 4. The CDR3 has 16 residues. Per germline, CDR1 KGHSH and CDR2 LQKENI. In DNA, the CDR3 is TGTGCCAGCTCACCGCAGGGGGCCCTGAACACCGGGGAGCTGTTTTTT. Translating it yields CASSPQGALNTGELFF.

The rearrangement joins TRBV19 to TRBJ1-1, with a tentative D call TRBD1 (6 bases). Germline loops: CDR1 LNHDA, CDR2 SQIVND (reference sequence). This CDR3 is 14 amino acids long. The V gene lost 4 bases and the J gene lost 1 base, with 10 bases spanning the gap. CDR3 nucleotide sequence: TGTGCCAGTAGTAAGGACAGCACGAACACTGAAGCTTTCTTT. The encoded protein is CASSKDSTNTEAFF.

The rearrangement uses TRBV5-1 and TRBJ1-5, with 9 bases fitting TRBD1. This CDR3 spans 14 amino acids. Germline CDR1 reads SGHRS; CDR2 reads YFSETQ. V gave up 3 bases and J gave up 9 bases; unmatched junction bases: 7. CDR3 in DNA: TGCGCCAGCAGCTCGGACAGGGGTAGACGGCCCCAGCATTTT. Protein: CASSSDRGRRPQHF.

The genes are TRBV27 and TRBJ1-1; TRBD1 matches at 8 bases. Germline CDR1 MNHEY, CDR2 SMNVEV (reference sequence). The CDR3 has 15 amino acids. J gave up 0 bases and V 5 bases, and 5 bases lay outside the gene matches. The CDR3 here is CASSTQGALNTEAFF. The CDR3 nucleotides are TGTGCCAGCAGTACCCAGGGGGCTTTGAACACTGAAGCTTTCTTT.

In this sample, this clone turned up once. V and J are TRBV18 and TRBJ1-2, with 7 bases aligning to TRBD1. This CDR3 contains 15 residues. Germline CDR1 and CDR2: KGHSH and LQKENI. V gave up 3 bases and J gave up 0 bases; unmatched junction bases: 4. CDR3 loop: CASSPSGGANYGYTF. The CDR3 DNA is TGTGCCAGCTCACCTTCAGGGGGAGCTAACTATGGCTACACCTTC.

DNA for the CDR3: TGTGCCAGCACCCACCCCTCGCGGAATCAGCCCCAGCATTTT. Protein: CASTHPSRNQPQHF. This sequence joins TRBV6-5 and TRBJ1-5; D unresolved. Germline CDR1 is MNHEY and CDR2 is SVGAGI. The CDR3 totals 14 residues. The ends were cut back, 7 bases at V and 4 bases at J, with 14 bases in the middle.

The rearrangement uses TRBV19 and TRBJ2-5; D is possibly TRBD2 (6 bases). Between the trimmed V and J ends, which lost 8 bases and 4 bases, there was a span of 14 bases. The CDR3 consists of 13 residues. Germline lookup yields CDR1 LNHDA and CDR2 SQIVND (reference sequence). The CDR3 DNA follows: TGTGCCAGTGCTCGAGCGGGTGTAGAGACCCAGTACTTC. The encoded protein is CASARAGVETQYF. Looking up the rest from reference TRBV19 and TRBJ2-5 gives the full variable domain: DGGITQSPKYLFRKEGQNVTLSCEQNLNHDAMYWYRQDPGQGLRLIYYSQIVNDFQKGDIAEGYSVSREKKESFPLTVTSAQKNPTAFYLCASARAGVETQYFGPGTRLLVL.

The chain uses TRBV19 and TRBJ1-4, with TRBD1 identical over 9 bases. This CDR3 contains 18 residues. With 5 bases clipped from V and 5 bases from J, the junction kept 15 bases outside the gene matches. Germline assignment: CDR1 LNHDA and CDR2 SQIVND (reference sequence). This chain's CDR3 is CASSPLRDRDDDNEKLFF. The DNA of the CDR3 is TGTGCCAGTAGTCCGCTTCGGGACAGGGATGATGACAATGAAAAACTGTTTTTT.

V and J are TRBV19 and TRBJ2-1; 11 nucleotides align to TRBD2. The CDR3 is 15 residues long. The germline gives CDR1 LNHDA, CDR2 SQIVND (reference sequence). V lost 6 bases, J lost 7 bases, and 8 bases stayed unmatched. CDR3 nucleotide sequence: TGTGCCAGTAGAGAGTCTAGCGGGGGGTGGAATGAGCAGTTCTTC. Translated: CASRESSGGWNEQFF.

This clone was seen just once. The CDR3: CASSLDSRLNTEAFF. In DNA form, the CDR3 reads TGCGCCAGCAGCCTCGATAGCCGTTTGAACACTGAAGCTTTCTTT. V is TRBV4-3 and J is TRBJ1-1; D is unresolved. The germline V gene has CDR1 LGHNA and CDR2 YSLEER. This CDR3 spans 15 amino acids. The V end lost 4 bases, the J end lost 0 bases, and 12 bases lay between the germline ends.

A remark on this clone: The sample holds other DNA sequences that translate to the same CDR3. The rearrangement joins TRBV27 to TRBJ1-2; the D is unclear. The V gene lost 0 bases and the J gene lost 3 bases, with 5 bases spanning the gap. Looked up from germline, CDR1 is MNHEY and CDR2 is SMNVEV (reference sequence). This CDR3 is built from 13 residues. The chain's CDR3 is CASSLSGDYGYTF. As DNA, the CDR3 is TGTGCCAGCAGTTTATCCGGGGACTATGGCTACACCTTC.

This clone showed up just once. This sequence joins TRBV29-1 and TRBJ1-2, with a weak D call TRBD1 (6 bases). V lost 5 bases to trimming and J lost 5 bases, with 15 bases between them. Germline CDR1 and CDR2: SQVTM and ANQGSEA. The CDR3 is made up of 13 amino acids. As DNA, the CDR3 is TGCAGCGTTTCCGAAAGGGGGTTATATGGCTACACCTTC. Amino acids: CSVSERGLYGYTF.

The rearrangement links TRBV7-9 to TRBJ2-7; 10 nucleotides agree with TRBD1. Germline lookup yields CDR1 SEHNR and CDR2 FQNEAQ (reference sequence). CDR3 length: 14 residues. Trimming took 5 bases from V and 7 from J; bases not matched to a gene: 8. This CDR3 reads CASSPDRGLREQYF. The CDR3 bases are TGTGCCAGCAGCCCCGACAGGGGGCTAAGAGAGCAGTACTTC. The full variable domain, in which reference TRBV7-9 and TRBJ2-7 provide the parts outside the CDR3, is DTGVSQNPRHKITKRGQNVTFRCDPISEHNRLYWYRQTLGQGPEFLTYFQNEAQLEKSRLLSDRFSAERPKGSFSTLEIQRTEQGDSAMYLCASSPDRGLREQYFGPGTRLTVT.

Here the CDR3 DNA reads TGTGCCAGCAGCTTGAAGGGGCGGCCCTACAATGAGCAGTTCTTC. Translation gives CASSLKGRPYNEQFF. The chain recombines TRBV5-8 with TRBJ2-1, with a tentative D call TRBD1 (5 bases). The CDR3 is made up of 15 amino acids. V was shortened by 1 base and J by 2 bases, with 10 bases between the two germline ends. Germline V CDR1 and CDR2: SGHTS, YDEGEE.

The V call is TRBV6-1, the J call TRBJ1-1; possible D gene TRBD1, 6 bases. This CDR3 contains 15 residues. Germline CDR1 and CDR2: MNHNS and SASEGT. Trimming stripped 3 bases from V and 7 bases from J, with 18 bases between. CDR3 DNA sequence: TGTGCCAGCAGTGACAAAAATGACAGGTCCGATGAAGCTTTCTTT. It translates to CASSDKNDRSDEAFF.

This clone was seen a handful of times. This chain uses TRBV27 with TRBJ2-7, with D tentatively TRBD2 (6 bases). Germline loops: CDR1 MNHEY, CDR2 SMNVEV (reference sequence). V was shortened by 5 bases and J by 0 bases, with 17 bases between the two germline ends. The CDR3 totals 16 residues. CDR3 amino acids: CASSVDSGLSSYEQYF. CDR3 nucleotides: TGTGCCAGCAGTGTGGATAGCGGCCTCAGCTCCTACGAGCAGTACTTC.

This sequence joins TRBV9 and TRBJ1-1; TRBD1 is a possible D gene (5 bases). This CDR3 is built from 13 residues. Germline V gene data show CDR1 as SGDLS and CDR2 as YYNGEE. V lost 5 bases, J lost 5 bases, and 13 bases lay in between. CDR3 in amino acids: CASSIGGGTEAFF. CDR3 bases: TGTGCCAGCAGTATTGGGGGAGGTACTGAAGCTTTCTTT.

In its sample, this clone was seen once. The chain is built from TRBV28 and TRBJ1-2, with 12 bases matching TRBD1. V dropped 6 bases and J dropped 7; count of bases not matched to a gene: 9. CDR1 is MDHEN and CDR2 is SYDVKM in the germline V gene. CDR3 length: 15 amino acids. The CDR3: CASSLTGQGAGGYTF. In DNA form, the CDR3 reads TGTGCCAGCAGCCTAACGGGACAGGGGGCGGGTGGCTACACCTTC.

V is TRBV11-2 and J is TRBJ1-2; weak D call: TRBD1 (5 bases). Trimming removed 5 bases from V and 4 bases from J, with 11 bases in between. Per the germline V gene, CDR1 is SGHAT and CDR2 is FQNNGV. This CDR3 is 13 amino acids long. The DNA for the CDR3 is TGTGCCAGCAGCGAGGACATCTCCTATGGCTACACCTTC. Translated: CASSEDISYGYTF.

The chain is built from TRBV5-4 and TRBJ2-2; D might be TRBD1 (5 bases). The V gene lost 8 bases and the J gene lost 6 bases, with 14 bases spanning the gap. Germline CDR1 SGHNT, CDR2 YYREEE (reference sequence). The CDR3 length is 13 residues. The CDR3 sequence is CASPQGYAGELFF. The CDR3 region has the DNA TGTGCCAGTCCGCAGGGTTACGCCGGGGAGCTGTTTTTT.

V is TRBV19 and J is TRBJ1-2, with 9 nucleotides matching TRBD1. The germline V gene has CDR1 LNHDA and CDR2 SQIVND (reference sequence). The CDR3 spans 14 residues. V was clipped by 8 bases and J by 2 bases; unmatched bases: 6. Here the CDR3 DNA reads TGTGCCAGTGCTACCGGGACAGGGAACTATGGCTACACCTTC. Its protein is CASATGTGNYGYTF.

About this clone: Other DNA sequences in the sample encode the same CDR3. The genes are TRBV12-5 and TRBJ1-1; D gene unclear. The V gene's germline CDR1 is LGHNT and CDR2 FRNRAP. The CDR3 is made up of 13 amino acids. Trimming stripped 1 base from V and 1 base from J, with 4 bases between. Here the CDR3 reads CASGLGQNTEAFF. The CDR3 coding sequence is TGTGCTAGTGGTTTGGGACAGAACACTGAAGCTTTCTTT.